This T cell receptor beta chain comes out of a study of CD8+CD57+ T cells in acquired aplastic anemia. Study information: DNA from sorted CD4+ and CD8+ cells averaged around 3.5 ug.

Germline lookup yields CDR1 SGHRS and CDR2 YFSETQ. The CDR3 extends over 14 amino acids. CD8+CD57+ cell expansion had been shown by flow cytometry in patients chosen for sequencing. All patients were therapy-naive when blood was sampled. In the case of this clonotype: This may be a read error, as it is one base from a much larger clone.

CDR3 and TCR beta VDJ profiling relied on genomic DNA as the template. TCRdb reprocessed the reads via MiXCR and lists one record per CDR3 protein. The repertoire holds about 160,000 distinct CDR3 sequences, roughly 48% seen once, with approximately 3% in the top ten. The rearrangement links TRBV5-1 to TRBJ2-5, with no clear D. The DNA end is a closer match to TRBJ2-7, so the J assignment may be wrong. The clonotype originates from a human donor with aplastic anemia. Material for sequencing was sorted CD4+, CD8+, or CD8+CD57+ T cells (not recorded which) from PBMCs. The chain's CDR3 is CASSLDSQDYEQYF. The CDR3, as DNA: TGCGCCAGCAGCTTGGATTCGCAGGACTACGAGCAGTACTTC.